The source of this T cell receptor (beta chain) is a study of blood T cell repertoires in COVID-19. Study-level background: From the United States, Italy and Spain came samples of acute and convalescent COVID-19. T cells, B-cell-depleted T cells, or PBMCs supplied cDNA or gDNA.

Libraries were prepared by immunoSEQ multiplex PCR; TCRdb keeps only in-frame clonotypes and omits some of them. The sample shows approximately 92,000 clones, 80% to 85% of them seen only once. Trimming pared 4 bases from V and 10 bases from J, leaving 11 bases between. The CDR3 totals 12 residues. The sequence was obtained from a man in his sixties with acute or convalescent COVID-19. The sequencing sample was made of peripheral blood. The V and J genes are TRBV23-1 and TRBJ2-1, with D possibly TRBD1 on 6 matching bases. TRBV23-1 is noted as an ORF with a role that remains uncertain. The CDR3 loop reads CASSPRQAEQFF. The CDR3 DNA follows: TGCGCCAGCAGTCCAAGACAGGCGGAGCAGTTCTTC.